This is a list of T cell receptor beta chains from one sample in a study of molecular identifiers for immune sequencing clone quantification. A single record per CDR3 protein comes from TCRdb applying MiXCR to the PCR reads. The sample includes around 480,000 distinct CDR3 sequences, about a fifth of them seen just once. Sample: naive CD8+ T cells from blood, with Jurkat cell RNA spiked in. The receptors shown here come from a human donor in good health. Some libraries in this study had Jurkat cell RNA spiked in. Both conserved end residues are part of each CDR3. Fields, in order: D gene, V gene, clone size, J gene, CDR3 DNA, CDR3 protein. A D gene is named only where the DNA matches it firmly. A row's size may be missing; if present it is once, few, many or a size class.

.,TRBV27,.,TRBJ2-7,TGTGCCAACAGTTTACCGTCCCCAGGGACTGAGCAGTACTTC,CANSLPSPGTEQYF
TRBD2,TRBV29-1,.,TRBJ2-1,TGCAGCGTAGAGGGACTAGCGGGATCGGGTGAGCAGTTCTTC,CSVEGLAGSGEQFF
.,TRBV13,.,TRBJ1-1,TGTGCCAGCAGCCAAGGGGGTAATGAAGCTTTCTTT,CASSQGGNEAFF
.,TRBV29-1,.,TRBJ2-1,TGCAGCGTTGAAGGGGGGGACTCCACCTACAATGAGCAGTTCTTC,CSVEGGDSTYNEQFF
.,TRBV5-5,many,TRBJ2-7,TGTGCCAGCAGCGGAGGGGGACAAATCCCACCCTACGAGCAGTACTTC,CASSGGGQIPPYEQYF
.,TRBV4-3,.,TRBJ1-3,TGCGCCAGCAGCCAAGATCGGGAGGGTTCTGGAAACACCATATATTTT,CASSQDREGSGNTIYF
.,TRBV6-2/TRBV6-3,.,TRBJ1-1,TGTGCCGGCAGTTTCCGACACCGGAACACTGAAGCTTTCTTT,CAGSFRHRNTEAFF
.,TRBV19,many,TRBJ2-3,TGTGCCAGTAGTACCAGTCTCCCAGATACGCAGTATTTT,CASSTSLPDTQYF
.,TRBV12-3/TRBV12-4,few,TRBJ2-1,TGTGCCAGCAGATATGGGGGGCGCGGCAATGAGCAGTTCTTC,CASRYGGRGNEQFF
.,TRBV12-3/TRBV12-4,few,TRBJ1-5,TGTGCCAGCAGTCCCGGGGGCCCCCCTCAGCCCCAGCATTTT,CASSPGGPPQPQHF
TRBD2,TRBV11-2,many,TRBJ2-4,TGTGCCAGCAGCTTATGGCCTAGCGGGAAGAAAAACATTCAGTACTTC,CASSLWPSGKKNIQYF
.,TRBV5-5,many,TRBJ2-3,TGTGCCAGCAGCCCCGACCCAGATACGCAGTATTTT,CASSPDPDTQYF
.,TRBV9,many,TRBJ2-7,TGTGCCAGCAGCGTAGACAGCCTGGGAGCCTACGAGCAGTACTTC,CASSVDSLGAYEQYF
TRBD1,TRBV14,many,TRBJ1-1,TGTGCCAGCAGCCATGATGGACAGGGGACTGAAGCTTTCTTT,CASSHDGQGTEAFF
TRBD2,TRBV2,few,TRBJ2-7,TGTGCCAGCAGTAGGTGGGAGCGGGGGAACGAGCAGTACTTC,CASSRWERGNEQYF
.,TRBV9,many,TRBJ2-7,TGTGCCAGCAGCGTAGTGGAGGGATCTGAGCAGTACTTC,CASSVVEGSEQYF
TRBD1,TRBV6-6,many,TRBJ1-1,TGTGCCAGCAGTTACAGGACAGGGATTACTGAAGCTTTCTTT,CASSYRTGITEAFF
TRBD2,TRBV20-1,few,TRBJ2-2,TGCAGTGCTAGGCCTGAGACTAGCGGGGGGGCTATTTCCGGGGAGCTGTTTTTT,CSARPETSGGAISGELFF
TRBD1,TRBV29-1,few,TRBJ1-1,TGCAGCGTTGAACCCACAGGGGCGTGGAAGGTGACTGAAGCTTTCTTT,CSVEPTGAWKVTEAFF
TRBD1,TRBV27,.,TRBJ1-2,TGTGCCAGCAGTTTCTTGACAGGGGGACTCGGCTACACCTTC,CASSFLTGGLGYTF
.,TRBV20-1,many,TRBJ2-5,TGCAGTGCTAGTCCCAGGTACCAAGAGACCCAGTACTTC,CSASPRYQETQYF
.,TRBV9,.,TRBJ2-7,TGTGCCAGCAGCGTAGTCCCAGGGGATTGGTACGAGCAGTACTTC,CASSVVPGDWYEQYF
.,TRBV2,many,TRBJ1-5,TGTGCCAGCAGTGACGGGCCAGAAGTTAGCAATCAGCCCCAGCATTTT,CASSDGPEVSNQPQHF
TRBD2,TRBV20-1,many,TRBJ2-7,TGCAGTGCTAGAGGTTCGGAAGCGGGGGGGCCGGGGTACGAGCAGTACTTC,CSARGSEAGGPGYEQYF
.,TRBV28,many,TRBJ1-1,TGTGCCAGCAGTCAAGGATACGACAGGGAAGCTTTCTTT,CASSQGYDREAFF
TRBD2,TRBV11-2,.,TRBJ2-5,TGTGCCAGCAGCCCCCCACTAGCGGGGGACCAAGAGACCCAGTACTTC,CASSPPLAGDQETQYF
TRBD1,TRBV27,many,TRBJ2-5,TGTGCCAGCAGTACACTGACAGGGGGCGGCCAAGAGACCCAGTACTTC,CASSTLTGGGQETQYF
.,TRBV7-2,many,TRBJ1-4,TGTGCCAGCAGCCTATCGTTATATGAAAAACTGTTTTTT,CASSLSLYEKLFF
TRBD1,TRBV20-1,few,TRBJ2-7,TGCAGTGCAACCGGGACAGAGACCTACGAGCAGTACTTC,CSATGTETYEQYF
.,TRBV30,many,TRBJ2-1,TGTGCCTGGAAGATAGCGGCGTCTTACGATGAGCAGTTCTTC,CAWKIAASYDEQFF
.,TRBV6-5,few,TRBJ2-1,TGTGCCAGCAGAGATGGACAGAGCTCCTACAATGAGCAGTTCTTC,CASRDGQSSYNEQFF
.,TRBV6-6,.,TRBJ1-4,TGTGCCAGCAGTTACCCTCGGGTTAATGAAAAACTGTTTTTT,CASSYPRVNEKLFF
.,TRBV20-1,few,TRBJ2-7,TGCAGTGCTAGACCGGACAGTGTCTTATACGAGCAGTACTTC,CSARPDSVLYEQYF
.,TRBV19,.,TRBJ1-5,TGTGCCAGTAGTATTTTCGGGACGGCTAATCAGCCCCAGCATTTT,CASSIFGTANQPQHF
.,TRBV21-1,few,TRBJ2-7,TGTGCCCTTAGGGACAGGGCGATCAAGCAGTACTTC,CALRDRAIKQYF
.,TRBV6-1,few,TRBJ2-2,TGTGCCAGCAGTGAAGCTCGGGCAGGGGTTGGCGGGGAGCTGTTTTTT,CASSEARAGVGGELFF
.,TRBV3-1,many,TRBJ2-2,TGCGCCAGCAGCCAAGATCTAACGGGGGAGCTGTTTTTT,CASSQDLTGELFF
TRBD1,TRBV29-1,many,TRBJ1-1,TGCAGCGTTGAAGATCAGGGGGCGACTGAAGCTTTCTTT,CSVEDQGATEAFF